One sample yielded the 24 T cell receptor beta chains listed below, sequenced in a study of early T cells in non-severe SARS-CoV-2 infection. TCRdb re-called the 5' RACE reads with MiXCR, one entry per CDR3 protein. The data hold tens of thousands of distinct CDR3 sequences, with 9% to 15% observed a single time. The material sequenced was whole blood. The receptors were sampled from an adult who was a healthcare worker with PCR-confirmed SARS-CoV-2 infection or an uninfected control (not recorded which).

This clonotype was counted at least ten times. The genes are TRBV29-1 and TRBJ1-3, with TRBD1 as a possible D gene (6 bases). V was shortened by 7 bases and J by 2 bases, with 12 bases between the two germline ends. CDR3 size: 13 residues. Looked up from germline, CDR1 is SQVTM and CDR2 is ANQGSEA. CDR3 residues: CSGSRGTGNTIYF. CDR3 nucleotide sequence: TGCAGCGGTTCCAGGGGTACTGGAAACACCATATATTTT.

On this clonotype: A single base separates this from a much larger clone, so it may be a read error. V is TRBV7-2 and J is TRBJ2-7; a weak D match, TRBD2 (6 bases). This CDR3 region has 13 residues. V was clipped by 5 bases and J by 4 bases, with 12 bases between them. Germline CDR1 and CDR2: SGHTA and FQGNSA. As DNA, the CDR3 is TGTACCAGCAGCCCAAGACTAGGGTACGAGCAGTACTTC. This encodes CTSSPRLGYEQYF.

Turning to this clonotype: A much bigger clone sits one base away, suggesting this may be a read error. The rearrangement links TRBV23-1 to TRBJ2-2; 10 bases agree with TRBD2. TRBV23-1 is designated an ORF whose function remains uncertain. The CDR3 is 14 amino acids. CDR3: CASSPGLAREEPFF. CDR3 coding DNA: TGCGCCAGCAGTCCGGGACTAGCGAGAGAGGAGCCGTTTTTT.

Notes on this clonotype: This clone may be a read error of a much larger clone one base away. The V and J genes are TRBV19 and TRBJ2-5, with a possible D match to TRBD1 (6 bases). CDR3 length: 15 residues. Germline lookup yields CDR1 LNHDA and CDR2 SQIVND (reference sequence). Trimming stripped 6 bases from V and 4 bases from J, with 18 bases between. The CDR3 is CASRSLQGGGETQYF. Written as DNA, the CDR3 is TGTGCCAGTAGGTCCCTACAGGGTGGAGGAGAGACCCAGTACTTC.

Only a few counts were recorded for this clonotype. The chain carries TRBV3-1 and TRBJ2-7; D might be TRBD2 (6 bases). V shed 5 bases and J shed 2 bases, with 16 bases lying between them. In germline, CDR1 is LGHDT, CDR2 YNNKEL (reference sequence). The CDR3 contains 15 residues. The CDR3 DNA reads TGTGCCAGCAGCTTCCCAGGGACTCAAACCTACGAGCAGTACTTC. Its protein product is CASSFPGTQTYEQYF.

This clonotype appeared a few times. The CDR3 nucleotides are TGTGCCAGCAGCTCGATGGGACAGGCCTACGAGCAGTACTTC. Protein product: CASSSMGQAYEQYF. This chain uses TRBV11-2 with TRBJ2-7, with 8 nucleotides matching TRBD1. With 4 bases clipped from V and 2 bases from J, the junction kept 4 bases outside the gene matches. This CDR3 is 14 amino acids long. The V gene's germline CDR1 is SGHAT and CDR2 FQNNGV.

This clonotype came up many times. The chain is built from TRBV2 and TRBJ2-5; the D is unclear. Germline CDR1 and CDR2: SNHLY and FYNNEI. The CDR3 is 11 residues long. The ends were cut back, 2 bases at V and 4 bases at J, with 2 bases in the middle. The chain's CDR3 is CASSERETQYF. The CDR3 DNA reads TGTGCCAGCAGTGAACGAGAGACCCAGTACTTC.

This clonotype was detected many times. The gene calls are TRBV28 and TRBJ1-2; no reliable D call. The V end was cut by 6 bases, the J end by 4 bases, with 12 bases between. This CDR3 is 13 amino acids long. Per germline, CDR1 MDHEN and CDR2 SYDVKM. The CDR3 reads CASRSDGTYGYTF. Written as DNA, the CDR3 is TGTGCCAGCAGATCCGACGGAACCTATGGCTACACCTTC.

This clonotype was found a few times. The chain uses TRBV18 and TRBJ2-7; maybe TRBD1 (6 bases). This CDR3 is built from 14 residues. The germline V gene has CDR1 KGHSH and CDR2 LQKENI. Trimming cost V 3 bases and J 4 bases, with 13 bases left between them. The CDR3 region is CASSPPAGVYEQYF. In DNA, the CDR3 is TGTGCCAGCTCACCTCCCGCAGGGGTGTACGAGCAGTACTTC.

This clonotype showed up just a few times. CDR3 protein: CSVEFGRGGSYNEQFF. Written as DNA, the CDR3 is TGCAGCGTTGAGTTCGGGCGGGGGGGCTCCTACAATGAGCAGTTCTTC. The V gene is TRBV29-1, the J gene TRBJ2-1; the match to TRBD2 covers 9 bases. Per germline, CDR1 SQVTM and CDR2 ANQGSEA. The CDR3 length is 16 residues. Unmatched junction bases numbered 6, after V lost 3 bases and J lost 0 bases.

The chain is built from TRBV6-5 and TRBJ2-7; D might be TRBD2 (6 bases). The germline gives CDR1 MNHEY, CDR2 SVGAGI. CDR3 length: 16 residues. V was trimmed by 0 bases and J by 4 bases, leaving 16 bases between them. The CDR3 DNA is TGTGCCAGCAGTTACTCGACCAGCGGGTCGAGGTACGAGCAGTACTTC. Protein sequence: CASSYSTSGSRYEQYF.

V and J are TRBV5-1 and TRBJ2-1, with a weak D call TRBD1 (6 bases). The CDR3 loop spans 15 amino acids. CDR1 and CDR2 from the germline V gene are SGHRS and YFSETQ. Trimming took off 2 bases at V and 6 bases at J, with 15 bases between the two ends. Here the CDR3 reads CASSLGQGSPNEQFF. Here the CDR3 DNA reads TGCGCCAGCAGCTTAGGGCAGGGGAGTCCCAATGAGCAGTTCTTC.

This clonotype was counted between two and nine times. The CDR3 region is CASSLARGSDEQYF. The DNA of the CDR3 is TGCGCCAGCAGCTTGGCAAGGGGGTCCGACGAGCAGTACTTC. The V call is TRBV5-1, the J call TRBJ2-7, with TRBD1 as a possible D gene (6 bases). Deletions cut 0 bases from V and 5 bases from J, with 12 bases between. Per germline, CDR1 SGHRS and CDR2 YFSETQ. This CDR3 comprises 14 residues.

This clonotype has just a few counts. The V and J genes are TRBV7-3 and TRBJ2-1, with D maybe TRBD1 (5 bases). The CDR3 contains 13 residues. Trimming left V 8 bases short and J 6 bases short, with 14 bases between. The V gene's germline CDR1 is SGHTA and CDR2 FQGTGA. The CDR3 region is CASARVGSNEQFF. CDR3 nucleotide sequence: TGTGCCAGCGCCAGGGTGGGCTCCAATGAGCAGTTCTTC.

Ten or more counts support this clonotype. This rearrangement joins TRBV12-3 or TRBV12-4 to TRBJ2-3; D gene uncertain. V was clipped by 2 bases and J by 0 bases, with 15 bases between them. The CDR3 consists of 17 residues. The CDR3 coding sequence is TGTGCCAGCAGTTTATCCTCCTCGGGCCTTAGCACAGATACGCAGTATTTT. It yields the protein CASSLSSSGLSTDTQYF.

This clonotype was recorded at least ten times. The genes are TRBV6-4 and TRBJ2-3; TRBD2 might be the D (5 bases). Germline V CDR1 and CDR2: MRHNA, SNTAGT. Trimming pared 5 bases from V and 2 bases from J, leaving 11 bases between. The CDR3 has 14 amino acids. Here the CDR3 reads CASSPDLITDTQYF. CDR3 bases: TGTGCCAGCAGTCCGGACTTAATCACAGATACGCAGTATTTT.

The gene calls are TRBV29-1 and TRBJ2-1, with D perhaps TRBD1 or TRBD2 (5 bases each). Germline V lookup: CDR1 SQVTM, CDR2 ANQGSEA. The CDR3 is 13 residues long. The V end lost 6 bases, the J end lost 6 bases, and 15 bases lay between the germline ends. In nucleotides, the CDR3 is TGCAGCGTGGGACCCGCGATGGGCAATGAGCAGTTCTTC. Translating it yields CSVGPAMGNEQFF.

On this clonotype itself: A read error may produce the germline difference seen at one junction end. The chain links TRBV5-1 to TRBJ1-2; weak D call: TRBD1 (5 bases). Germline V lookup: CDR1 SGHRS, CDR2 YFSETQ. The CDR3 is made up of 12 amino acids. DNA of the CDR3: TGCGCCAGCAGCCCAATGGGGGAAGGCTACTCCTTC. Protein: CASSPMGEGYSF. The variable domain in full, completed from reference TRBV5-1 and TRBJ1-2, reads KAGVTQTPRYLIKTRGQQVTLSCSPISGHRSVSWYQQTPGQGLQFLFEYFSETQRNKGNFPGRFSGRQFSNSRSEMNVSTLELGDSALYLCASSPMGEGYSFGSGTRLTVV.

Note on this clonotype: Since a much larger clone is just one base distant, this may be a read error. CDR3: CASSAEGQGTQETQYF. Written as DNA, the CDR3 is TGTGCCAGCTCAGCGGAAGGACAGGGGACTCAAGAGACCCAGTACTTC. The chain carries TRBV18 and TRBJ2-5, with 9 bases identical to TRBD1. Germline V gene sequence: CDR1 KGHSH, CDR2 LQKENI. Germline trimming cut 5 bases from V and 2 bases from J; bases unmatched to any gene: 9. The CDR3 sequence is 16 residues long. The full variable domain, completed using reference TRBV18 and TRBJ2-5, is NAGVMQNPRHLVRRRGQEARLRCSPMKGHSHVYWYRQLPEEGLKFMVYLQKENIIDESGMPKERFSAEFPKEGPSILRIQQVVRGDSAAYFCASSAEGQGTQETQYFGPGTRLLVL.

Ten or more counts support this clonotype. The DNA for the CDR3 is TGTGCCAGCAGTGGGAGGGGGCGAGGAAGCACAGATACGCAGTATTTT. Its protein is CASSGRGRGSTDTQYF. This chain links TRBV28 with TRBJ2-3, with D perhaps being TRBD1 or TRBD2 (7 bases each). Trimming left V 5 bases short and J 0 bases short, with 15 bases between. Germline CDR1 reads MDHEN; CDR2 reads SYDVKM. This CDR3 is built from 16 residues.

This clonotype came up many times. V and J are TRBV29-1 and TRBJ2-3; tentatively, D is TRBD1 or TRBD2 (5 bases each). Germline values: CDR1 SQVTM, CDR2 ANQGSEA. The CDR3 is 14 amino acids. V was clipped by 2 bases and J by 0 bases, with 9 bases between them. The CDR3 reads CSVERGASTDTQYF. The CDR3 coding sequence is TGCAGCGTTGAAAGAGGGGCTAGCACAGATACGCAGTATTTT.

V and J are TRBV19 and TRBJ1-5, with a tentative D call TRBD1 (5 bases). The CDR3 length is 15 residues. Germline-derived CDR1 and CDR2 are LNHDA and SQIVND (reference sequence). The V end was cut by 5 bases, the J end by 2 bases, with 13 bases between. CDR3 coding DNA: TGTGCCAGTAGTCTTTGGCGGGGGGGCAATCAGCCCCAGCATTTT. Its protein is CASSLWRGGNQPQHF.

This clonotype was seen repeatedly, ten times or more. V gene TRBV12-3 or TRBV12-4 combines with J gene TRBJ2-3, with a weak D call TRBD2 (5 bases). Trimming took off 5 bases at V and 8 bases at J, with 14 bases between the two ends. There are 13 residues in the CDR3. Here the CDR3 reads CASSLSDAGTQYF. CDR3 bases: TGTGCCAGCAGTCTTTCGGATGCGGGTACGCAGTATTTT.

This clonotype has just a few counts. The V call is TRBV7-8, the J call TRBJ2-5; no clear D. This CDR3 contains 18 residues. The V and J ends lost 0 bases and 1 base respectively, with 18 bases between them. Germline V lookup: CDR1 SGHVS, CDR2 FQNEAQ. The CDR3 nucleotides read TGTGCCAGCAGCTTAGCCCCCCCCCTAAACACTATCCAAGAGACCCAGTACTTC. Amino acids: CASSLAPPLNTIQETQYF.